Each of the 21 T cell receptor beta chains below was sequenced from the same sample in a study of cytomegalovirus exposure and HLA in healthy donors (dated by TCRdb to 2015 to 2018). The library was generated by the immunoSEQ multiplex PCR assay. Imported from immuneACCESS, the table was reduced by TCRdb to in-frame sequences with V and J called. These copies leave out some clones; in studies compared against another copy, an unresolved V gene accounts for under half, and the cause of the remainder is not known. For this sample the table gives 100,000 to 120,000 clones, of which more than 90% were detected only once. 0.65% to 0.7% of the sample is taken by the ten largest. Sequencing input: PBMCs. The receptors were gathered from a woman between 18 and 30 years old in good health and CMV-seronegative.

CDR3 region: CASSLFGSGANVLTF. The CDR3 nucleotides read TGTGCCAGCAGCTTATTCGGGTCTGGGGCCAACGTCCTGACTTTC. The rearrangement links TRBV7-9 to TRBJ2-6, with D unresolved. The CDR3 is 15 residues long. CDR1 SEHNR and CDR2 FQNEAQ come from the germline V gene (reference sequence). The V end was cut by 2 bases, the J end by 1 base, with 6 bases between.

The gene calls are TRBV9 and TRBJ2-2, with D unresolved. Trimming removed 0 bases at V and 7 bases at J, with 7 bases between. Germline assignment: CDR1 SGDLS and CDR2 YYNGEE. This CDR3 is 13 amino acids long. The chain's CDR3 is CASSVGGDGELFF. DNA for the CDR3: TGTGCCAGCAGCGTAGGAGGCGACGGGGAGCTGTTTTTT.

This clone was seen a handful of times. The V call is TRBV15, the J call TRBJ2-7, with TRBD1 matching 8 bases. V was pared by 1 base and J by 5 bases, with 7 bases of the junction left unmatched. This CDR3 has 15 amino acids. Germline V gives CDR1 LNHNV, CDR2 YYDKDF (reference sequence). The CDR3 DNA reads TGTGCCACCAGCAGAGGGCAGGGGGCTTTCGACGAGCAGTACTTC. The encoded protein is CATSRGQGAFDEQYF.

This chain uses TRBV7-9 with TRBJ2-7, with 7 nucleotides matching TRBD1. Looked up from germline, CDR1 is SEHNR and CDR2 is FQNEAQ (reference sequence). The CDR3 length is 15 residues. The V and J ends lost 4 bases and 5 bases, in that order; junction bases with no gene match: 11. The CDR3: CASSSTRQGRHEQYF. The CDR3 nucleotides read TGTGCCAGCAGCTCCACGAGACAGGGTAGGCACGAGCAGTACTTC.

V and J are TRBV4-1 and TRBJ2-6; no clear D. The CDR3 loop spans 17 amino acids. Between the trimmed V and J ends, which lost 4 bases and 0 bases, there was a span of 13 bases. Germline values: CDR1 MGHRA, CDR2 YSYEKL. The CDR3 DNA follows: TGCGCCAGCAGCCGCGCCGCACAGAGCTCTGGGGCCAACGTCCTGACTTTC. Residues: CASSRAAQSSGANVLTF.

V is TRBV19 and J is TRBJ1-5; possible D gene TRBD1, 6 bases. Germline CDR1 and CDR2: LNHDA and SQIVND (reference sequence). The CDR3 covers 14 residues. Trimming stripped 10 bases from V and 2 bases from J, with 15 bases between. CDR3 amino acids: CATSPGGRNQPQHF. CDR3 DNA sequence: TGTGCCACCTCCCCGGGGGGCCGCAATCAGCCCCAGCATTTT.

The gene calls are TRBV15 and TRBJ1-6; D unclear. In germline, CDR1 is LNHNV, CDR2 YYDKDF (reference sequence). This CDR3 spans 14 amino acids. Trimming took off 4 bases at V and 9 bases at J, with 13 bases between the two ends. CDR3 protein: CATSNNGDVSPLHF. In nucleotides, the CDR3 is TGTGCCACCAGCAATAACGGTGATGTTTCACCCCTCCACTTT.

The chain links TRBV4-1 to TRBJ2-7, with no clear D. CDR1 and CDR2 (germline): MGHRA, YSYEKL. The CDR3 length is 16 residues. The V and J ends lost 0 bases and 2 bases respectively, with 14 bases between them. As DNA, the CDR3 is TGCGCCAGCAGCCAAGATGCGGTTTTGAAGGCCTACGAGCAGTACTTC. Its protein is CASSQDAVLKAYEQYF.

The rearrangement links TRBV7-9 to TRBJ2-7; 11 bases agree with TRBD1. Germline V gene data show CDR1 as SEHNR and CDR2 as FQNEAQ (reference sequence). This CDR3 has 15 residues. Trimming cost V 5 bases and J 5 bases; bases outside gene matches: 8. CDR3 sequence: CASSKPGQGVHEQYF. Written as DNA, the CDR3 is TGTGCCAGCAGCAAGCCGGGACAGGGGGTTCACGAGCAGTACTTC.

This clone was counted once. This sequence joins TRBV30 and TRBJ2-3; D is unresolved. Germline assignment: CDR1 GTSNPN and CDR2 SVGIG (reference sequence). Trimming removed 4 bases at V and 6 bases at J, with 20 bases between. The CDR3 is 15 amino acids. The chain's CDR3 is CAWIRRLNPPDTQYF. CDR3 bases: TGTGCCTGGATCCGGAGACTCAACCCGCCGGATACGCAGTATTTT.

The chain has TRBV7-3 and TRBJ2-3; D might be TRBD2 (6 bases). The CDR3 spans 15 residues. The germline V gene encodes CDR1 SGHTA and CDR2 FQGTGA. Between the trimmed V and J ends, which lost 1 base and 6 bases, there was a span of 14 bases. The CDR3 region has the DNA TGTGCCAGCAGCTTAATCGGATCAGCGGGCGATACGCAGTATTTT. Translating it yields CASSLIGSAGDTQYF.

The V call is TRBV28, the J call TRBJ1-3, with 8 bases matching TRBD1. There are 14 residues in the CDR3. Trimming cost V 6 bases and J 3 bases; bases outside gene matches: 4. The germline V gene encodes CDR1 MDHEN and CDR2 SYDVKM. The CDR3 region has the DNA TGTGCCAGCAGCTCCAGGGGGCTTGGAAACACCATATATTTT. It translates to CASSSRGLGNTIYF. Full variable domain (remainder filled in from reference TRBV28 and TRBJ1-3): DVKVTQSSRYLVKRTGEKVFLECVQDMDHENMFWYRQDPGLGLRLIYFSYDVKMKEKGDIPEGYSVSREKKERFSLILESASTNQTSMYLCASSSRGLGNTIYFGEGSWLTVV.

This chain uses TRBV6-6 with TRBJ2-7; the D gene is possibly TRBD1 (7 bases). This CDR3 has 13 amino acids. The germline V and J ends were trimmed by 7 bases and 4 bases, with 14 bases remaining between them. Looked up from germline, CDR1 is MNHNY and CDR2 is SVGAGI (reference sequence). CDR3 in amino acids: CASTGGRPYEQYF. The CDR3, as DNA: TGTGCCAGCACAGGGGGGAGGCCTTACGAGCAGTACTTC.

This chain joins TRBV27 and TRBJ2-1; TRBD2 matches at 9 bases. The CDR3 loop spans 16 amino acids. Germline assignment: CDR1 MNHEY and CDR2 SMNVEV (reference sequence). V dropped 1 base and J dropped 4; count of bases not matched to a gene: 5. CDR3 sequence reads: CASSLFGTSRYNEQFF. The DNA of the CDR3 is TGTGCCAGCAGTTTATTTGGGACTAGCAGGTACAATGAGCAGTTCTTC.

CDR3 amino acids: CASTCGEGSSYNSPLHF. The CDR3 nucleotides are TGCGCCAGCACCTGCGGGGAGGGCAGCTCCTATAATTCACCCCTCCACTTT. The chain carries TRBV10-1 and TRBJ1-6, with no clear D. This CDR3 spans 17 amino acids. With 7 bases removed from V and 0 bases from J, the gap between germline ends came to 16 bases. Germline CDR1 and CDR2: WNHNN and SYGVQD (reference sequence).

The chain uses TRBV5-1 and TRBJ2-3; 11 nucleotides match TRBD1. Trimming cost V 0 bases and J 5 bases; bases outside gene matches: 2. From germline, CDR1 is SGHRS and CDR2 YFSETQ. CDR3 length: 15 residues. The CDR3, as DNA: TGCGCCAGCAGCTTGGCCGGGACAGGGGGAGATACGCAGTATTTT. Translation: CASSLAGTGGDTQYF.

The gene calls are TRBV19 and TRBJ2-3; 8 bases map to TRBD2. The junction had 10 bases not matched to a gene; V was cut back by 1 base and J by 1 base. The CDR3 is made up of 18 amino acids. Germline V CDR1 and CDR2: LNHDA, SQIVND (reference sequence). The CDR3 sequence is CASSIAPLRGVGTDTQYF. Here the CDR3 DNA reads TGTGCCAGTAGTATAGCCCCCTTGCGGGGGGTTGGCACAGATACGCAGTATTTT. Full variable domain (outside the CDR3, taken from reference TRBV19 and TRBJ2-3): DGGITQSPKYLFRKEGQNVTLSCEQNLNHDAMYWYRQDPGQGLRLIYYSQIVNDFQKGDIAEGYSVSREKKESFPLTVTSAQKNPTAFYLCASSIAPLRGVGTDTQYFGPGTRLTVL.

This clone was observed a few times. This CDR3 reads CASSFRIGVTYEQYF. The CDR3 DNA follows: TGTGCCAGCAGCTTTAGAATAGGGGTTACCTACGAGCAGTACTTC. The chain joins TRBV5-6 to TRBJ2-7; tentatively, D is TRBD1 (5 bases). V gave up 2 bases and J gave up 2 bases, with 14 bases separating them. This CDR3 has 15 amino acids. Germline V gene lookup returns CDR1 SGHDT and CDR2 YYEEEE.

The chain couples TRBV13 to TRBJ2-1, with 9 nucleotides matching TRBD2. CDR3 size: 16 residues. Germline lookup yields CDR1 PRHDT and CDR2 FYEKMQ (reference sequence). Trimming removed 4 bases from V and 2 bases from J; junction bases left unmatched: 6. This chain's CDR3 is CASSSPLAGTYNEQFF. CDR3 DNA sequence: TGTGCCAGCAGCTCCCCTCTAGCGGGGACCTACAATGAGCAGTTCTTC.

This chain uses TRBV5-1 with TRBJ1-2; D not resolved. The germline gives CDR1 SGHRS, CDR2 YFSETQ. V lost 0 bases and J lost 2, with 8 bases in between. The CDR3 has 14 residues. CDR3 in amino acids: CASSLDSQNYGYTF. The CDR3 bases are TGCGCCAGCAGCTTGGACAGTCAGAACTATGGCTACACCTTC.

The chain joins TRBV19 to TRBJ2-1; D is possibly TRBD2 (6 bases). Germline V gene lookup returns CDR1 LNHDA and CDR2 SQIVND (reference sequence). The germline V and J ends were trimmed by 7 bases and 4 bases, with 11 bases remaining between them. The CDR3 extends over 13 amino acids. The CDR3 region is CASTKGLYNEQFF. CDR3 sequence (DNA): TGTGCCAGTACCAAGGGACTGTACAATGAGCAGTTCTTC.